The present T cell receptor beta chain was sequenced within a study of blood T cell repertoires in COVID-19. At the level of the study: Donors in the United States, Italy and Spain gave samples during acute or convalescent COVID-19. Sample material is recorded as cDNA or gDNA derived from T cells, B-cell-depleted T cells, or PBMCs.

Original processing methods: Estimation of nucleated cell counts was performed using reference gene primer amplification. Here immunoSEQ multiplex PCR was the method, and the copy in TCRdb shows in-frame clones only, minus some. For V, J and clone size, that table is used; D and trimming come from the DNA. The data hold 150,000 to 200,000 clones, with roughly four fifths observed a single time. The V gene lost 4 bases and the J gene lost 1 base, with 7 bases spanning the gap. The V gene's germline CDR1 is SQVTM and CDR2 ANQGSEA. CDR3 length equals 12 residues. Sequenced input: peripheral blood. The chain employs TRBV29-1 and TRBJ1-2; unclear D gene. This clonotype was obtained from a human donor in a cohort sampled during active COVID-19. The CDR3 loop is CSVGGINYGYTF. CDR3 DNA sequence: TGCAGCGTTGGCGGGATTAACTATGGCTACACCTTC. The full variable domain, its missing parts supplied by reference TRBV29-1 and TRBJ1-2, is SAVISQKPSRDICQRGTSLTIQCQVDSQVTMMFWYRQQPGQSLTLIATANQGSEATYESGFVIDKFPISRPNLTFSTLTVSNMSPEDSSIYLCSVGGINYGYTFGSGTRLTVV.